The clone carrying this T cell receptor (beta chain) came up once. The antigen is unknown. V lost 5 bases and J 3 bases, leaving 7 bases between the germline ends. CDR3 length equals 12 residues. Germline CDR1 is LNHDA and CDR2 is SQIVND (reference sequence). This specimen belongs to a study of cytomegalovirus exposure and HLA in healthy donors. Findings of the study overall: Cytomegalovirus association was assigned to more than 150 TCR beta chains.

Primers included in the PCR were 60 Vbeta and 13 Jbeta primers. Data came from immunoSEQ multiplex PCR; TCRdb stores just in-frame clones and leaves some out. This sample has about 130,000 clones; approximately 79% occur once, and the top ten carry around 6.3%. The sample comprised PBMCs. This chain uses TRBV19 with TRBJ1-2, with no clear D. The clonotype was recovered from a man between 35 and 55 years old in good health and CMV-seropositive. CDR3 in DNA: TGTGCCAGTAGTCCCCGGGACTATGGCTACACCTTC. Residues: CASSPRDYGYTF.